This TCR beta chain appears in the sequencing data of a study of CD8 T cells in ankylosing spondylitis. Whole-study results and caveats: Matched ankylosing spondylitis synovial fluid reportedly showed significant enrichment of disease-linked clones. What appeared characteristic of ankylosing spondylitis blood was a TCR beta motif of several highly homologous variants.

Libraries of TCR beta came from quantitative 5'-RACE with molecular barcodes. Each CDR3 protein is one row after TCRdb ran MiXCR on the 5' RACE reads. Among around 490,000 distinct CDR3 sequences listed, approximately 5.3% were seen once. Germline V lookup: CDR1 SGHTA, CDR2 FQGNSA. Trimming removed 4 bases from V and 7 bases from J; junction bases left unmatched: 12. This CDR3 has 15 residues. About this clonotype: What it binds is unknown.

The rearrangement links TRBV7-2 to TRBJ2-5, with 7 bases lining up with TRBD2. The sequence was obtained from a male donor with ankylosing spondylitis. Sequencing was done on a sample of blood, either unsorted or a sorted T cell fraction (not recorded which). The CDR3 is CASSSIAGGLGTQYF. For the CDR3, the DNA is TGTGCCAGCAGCTCTATAGCGGGTGGCTTAGGGACCCAGTACTTC.